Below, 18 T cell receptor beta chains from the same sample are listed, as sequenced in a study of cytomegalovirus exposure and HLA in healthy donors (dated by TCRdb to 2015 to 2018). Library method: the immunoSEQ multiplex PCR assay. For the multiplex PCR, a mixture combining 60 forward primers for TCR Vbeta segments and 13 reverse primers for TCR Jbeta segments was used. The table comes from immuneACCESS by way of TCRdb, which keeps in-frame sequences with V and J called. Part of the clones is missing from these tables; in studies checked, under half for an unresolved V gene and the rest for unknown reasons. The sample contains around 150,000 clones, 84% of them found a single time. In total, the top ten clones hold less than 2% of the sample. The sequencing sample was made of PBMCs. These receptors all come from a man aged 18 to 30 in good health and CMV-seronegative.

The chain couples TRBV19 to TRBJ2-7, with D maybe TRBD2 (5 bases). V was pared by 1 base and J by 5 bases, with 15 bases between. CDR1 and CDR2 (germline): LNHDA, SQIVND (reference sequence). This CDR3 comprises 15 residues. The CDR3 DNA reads TGTGCCAGTAGTATAGGAGGGCTCTCAGACAACGAGCAGTACTTC. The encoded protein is CASSIGGLSDNEQYF.

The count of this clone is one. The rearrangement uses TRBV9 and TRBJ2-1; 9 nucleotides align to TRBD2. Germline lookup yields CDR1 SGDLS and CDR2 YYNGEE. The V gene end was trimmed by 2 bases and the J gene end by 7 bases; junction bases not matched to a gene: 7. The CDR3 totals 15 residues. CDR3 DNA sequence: TGTGCCAGCAGCGTCTCGCGGGGGGGCCCAAATGAGCAGTTCTTC. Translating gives CASSVSRGGPNEQFF. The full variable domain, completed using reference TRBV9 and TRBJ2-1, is DSGVTQTPKHLITATGQRVTLRCSPRSGDLSVYWYQQSLDQGLQFLIQYYNGEERAKGNILERFSAQQFPDLHSELNLSSLELGDSALYFCASSVSRGGPNEQFFGPGTRLTVL.

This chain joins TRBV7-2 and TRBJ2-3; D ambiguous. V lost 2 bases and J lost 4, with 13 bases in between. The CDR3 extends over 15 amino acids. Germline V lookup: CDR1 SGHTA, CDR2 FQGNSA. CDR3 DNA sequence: TGTGCCAGCAGCTTAACTTCGGGTCTGGCAGATACGCAGTATTTT. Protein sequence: CASSLTSGLADTQYF.

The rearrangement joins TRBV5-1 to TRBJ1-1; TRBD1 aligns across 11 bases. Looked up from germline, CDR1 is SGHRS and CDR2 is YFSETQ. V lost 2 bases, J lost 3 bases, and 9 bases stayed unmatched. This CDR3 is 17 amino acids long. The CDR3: CASSFLMGQGEDTEAFF. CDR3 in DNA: TGCGCCAGCAGCTTCCTGATGGGACAGGGGGAGGACACTGAAGCTTTCTTT.

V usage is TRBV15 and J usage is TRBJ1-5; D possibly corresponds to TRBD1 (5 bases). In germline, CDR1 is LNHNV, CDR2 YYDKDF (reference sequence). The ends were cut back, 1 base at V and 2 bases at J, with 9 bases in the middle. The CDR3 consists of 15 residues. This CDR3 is CATSRAPQGNQPQHF. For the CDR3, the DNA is TGTGCCACCAGCAGAGCGCCACAGGGCAATCAGCCCCAGCATTTT.

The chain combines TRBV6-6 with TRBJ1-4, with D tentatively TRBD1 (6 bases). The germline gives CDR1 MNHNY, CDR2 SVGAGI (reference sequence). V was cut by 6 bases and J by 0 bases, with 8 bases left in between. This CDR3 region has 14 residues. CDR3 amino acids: CASRSGATNEKLFF. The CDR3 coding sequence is TGTGCCAGCAGGTCAGGGGCAACTAATGAAAAACTGTTTTTT.

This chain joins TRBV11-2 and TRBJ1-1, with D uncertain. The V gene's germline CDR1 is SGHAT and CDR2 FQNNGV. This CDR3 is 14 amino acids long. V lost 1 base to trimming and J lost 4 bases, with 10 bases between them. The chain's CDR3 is CASSLAAALTEAFF. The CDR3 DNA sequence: TGTGCCAGCAGCTTAGCTGCGGCGCTCACTGAAGCTTTCTTT. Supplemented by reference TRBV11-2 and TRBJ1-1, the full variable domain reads EAGVAQSPRYKIIEKRQSVAFWCNPISGHATLYWYQQILGQGPKLLIQFQNNGVVDDSQLPKDRFSAERLKGVDSTLKIQPAKLEDSAVYLCASSLAAALTEAFFGQGTRLTVV.

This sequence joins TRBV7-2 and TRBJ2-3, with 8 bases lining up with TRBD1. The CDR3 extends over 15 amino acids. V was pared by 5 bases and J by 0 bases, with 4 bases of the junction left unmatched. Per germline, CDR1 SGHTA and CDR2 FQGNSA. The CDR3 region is CASSATGASTDTQYF. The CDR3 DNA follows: TGTGCCAGCAGCGCGACAGGGGCTAGCACAGATACGCAGTATTTT.

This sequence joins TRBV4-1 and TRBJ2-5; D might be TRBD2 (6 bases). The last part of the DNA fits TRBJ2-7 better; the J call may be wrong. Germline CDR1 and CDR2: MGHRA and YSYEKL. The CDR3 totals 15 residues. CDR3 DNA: TGCGCCAGCAGCCAGGCGGGACTGCCCTACGTCGAGCAGTACTTC. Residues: CASSQAGLPYVEQYF.

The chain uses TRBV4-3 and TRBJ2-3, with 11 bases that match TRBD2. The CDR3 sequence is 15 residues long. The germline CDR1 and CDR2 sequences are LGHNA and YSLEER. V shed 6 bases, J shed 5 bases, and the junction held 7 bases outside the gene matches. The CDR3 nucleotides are TGCGCCAGCAGTCTGGGTGGACTAGCGGGAGATACGCAGTATTTT. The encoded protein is CASSLGGLAGDTQYF.

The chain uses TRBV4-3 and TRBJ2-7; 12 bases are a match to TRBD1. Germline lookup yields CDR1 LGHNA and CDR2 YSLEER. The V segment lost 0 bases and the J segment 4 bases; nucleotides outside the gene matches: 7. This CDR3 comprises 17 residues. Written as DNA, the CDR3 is TGCGCCAGCAGCCAAGACTGGGACAGGGGGCGTTGGTACGAGCAGTACTTC. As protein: CASSQDWDRGRWYEQYF.

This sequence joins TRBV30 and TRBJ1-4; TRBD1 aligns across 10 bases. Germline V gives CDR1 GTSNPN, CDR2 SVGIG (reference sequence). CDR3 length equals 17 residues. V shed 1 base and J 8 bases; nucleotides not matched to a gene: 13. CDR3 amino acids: CAWSGGQGSVEKEKLFF. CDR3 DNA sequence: TGTGCCTGGAGTGGGGGACAGGGGAGTGTGGAAAAAGAAAAACTGTTTTTT.

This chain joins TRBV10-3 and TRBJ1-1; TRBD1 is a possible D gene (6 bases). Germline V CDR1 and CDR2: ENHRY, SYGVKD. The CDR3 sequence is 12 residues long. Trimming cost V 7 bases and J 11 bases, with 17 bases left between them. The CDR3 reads CAITKDSGEAFF. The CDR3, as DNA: TGTGCCATCACCAAGGACAGTGGCGAGGCTTTCTTT.

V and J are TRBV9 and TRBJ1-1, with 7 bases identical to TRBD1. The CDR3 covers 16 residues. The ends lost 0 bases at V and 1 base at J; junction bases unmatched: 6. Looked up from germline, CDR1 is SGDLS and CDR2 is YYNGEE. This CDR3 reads CASSVGIRGANTEAFF. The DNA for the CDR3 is TGTGCCAGCAGCGTAGGAATCAGGGGGGCGAACACTGAAGCTTTCTTT. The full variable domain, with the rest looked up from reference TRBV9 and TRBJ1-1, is DSGVTQTPKHLITATGQRVTLRCSPRSGDLSVYWYQQSLDQGLQFLIQYYNGEERAKGNILERFSAQQFPDLHSELNLSSLELGDSALYFCASSVGIRGANTEAFFGQGTRLTVV.

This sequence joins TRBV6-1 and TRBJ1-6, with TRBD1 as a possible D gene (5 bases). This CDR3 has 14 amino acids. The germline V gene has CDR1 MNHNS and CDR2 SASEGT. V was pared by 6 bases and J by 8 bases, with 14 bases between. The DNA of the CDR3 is TGTGCCAGCAGCAGGTTTTGGGGGGATTCACCCCTCCACTTT. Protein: CASSRFWGDSPLHF.

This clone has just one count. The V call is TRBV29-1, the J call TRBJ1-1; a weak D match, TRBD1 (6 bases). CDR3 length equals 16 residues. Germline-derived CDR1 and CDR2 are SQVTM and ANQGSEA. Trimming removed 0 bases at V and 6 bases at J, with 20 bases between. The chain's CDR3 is CSVEDRQTGWVAEAFF. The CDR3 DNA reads TGCAGCGTTGAAGATCGCCAAACAGGGTGGGTAGCTGAAGCTTTCTTT.

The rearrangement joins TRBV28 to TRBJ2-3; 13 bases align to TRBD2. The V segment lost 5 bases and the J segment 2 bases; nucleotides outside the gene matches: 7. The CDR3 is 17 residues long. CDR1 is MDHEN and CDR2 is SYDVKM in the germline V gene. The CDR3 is CASSQTSGRAPTDTQYF. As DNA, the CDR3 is TGTGCCAGCAGTCAAACTAGCGGGAGGGCCCCCACAGATACGCAGTATTTT.

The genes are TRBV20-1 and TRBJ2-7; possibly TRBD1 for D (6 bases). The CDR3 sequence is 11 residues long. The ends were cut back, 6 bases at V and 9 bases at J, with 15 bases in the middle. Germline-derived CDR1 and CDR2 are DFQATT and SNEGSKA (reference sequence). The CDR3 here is CSAHTGFVQYF. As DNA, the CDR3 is TGCAGTGCCCACACAGGGTTCGTGCAGTACTTC.